The next 5 T cell receptor beta chains were all read from a single sample in a study of cytomegalovirus exposure and HLA in healthy donors. 13 Jbeta primers and 60 Vbeta primers were used for the PCR. TCRdb keeps only in-frame clones here, not all; method: immunoSEQ multiplex PCR. The data show 210,000 or so clones, about four fifths seen once. The specimen was PBMCs. These receptor sequences come from a woman aged 50 to 65 in good health and CMV-seropositive.

This chain links TRBV7-2 with TRBJ1-5; weak D call: TRBD1 (6 bases). V was trimmed by 2 bases and J by 4 bases, leaving 15 bases between them. This CDR3 is built from 16 residues. Germline loops: CDR1 SGHTA, CDR2 FQGNSA. In nucleotides, the CDR3 is TGTGCCAGCAGCTTACGGGCAGGGGAAGGAAATCAGCCCCAGCATTTT. This gives the protein CASSLRAGEGNQPQHF.

This clone has just a few counts. The chain links TRBV11-2 to TRBJ1-3; 7 bases map to TRBD1. V was clipped by 5 bases and J by 4 bases; unmatched bases: 14. This CDR3 is 17 amino acids long. CDR1 and CDR2 (germline): SGHAT, FQNNGV. DNA of the CDR3: TGTGCCAGCAGCCACCCCCACTACAGGGGAGCAGGAAACACCATATATTTT. This sequence encodes CASSHPHYRGAGNTIYF. Full variable domain (outside the CDR3, taken from reference TRBV11-2 and TRBJ1-3): EAGVAQSPRYKIIEKRQSVAFWCNPISGHATLYWYQQILGQGPKLLIQFQNNGVVDDSQLPKDRFSAERLKGVDSTLKIQPAKLEDSAVYLCASSHPHYRGAGNTIYFGEGSWLTVV.

This sequence joins TRBV5-4 and TRBJ1-1; 11 bases fit TRBD1. Germline values: CDR1 SGHNT, CDR2 YYREEE (reference sequence). CDR3 length: 14 residues. V lost 4 bases to trimming and J lost 5 bases; unmatched junction nucleotides: 4. This CDR3 is CASSGGQGVTEAFF. DNA of the CDR3: TGTGCCAGCAGCGGGGGACAGGGGGTAACTGAAGCTTTCTTT.

This chain uses TRBV2 with TRBJ1-4; D is unclear. This CDR3 is 12 amino acids long. Germline V CDR1 and CDR2: SNHLY, FYNNEI. V was clipped by 6 bases and J by 5 bases, with 7 bases between them. The CDR3, as DNA: TGTGCCAGCAGAGCCACGAATGAAAAACTGTTTTTT. This encodes CASRATNEKLFF.

The chain has TRBV5-5 and TRBJ2-7; possibly TRBD2 for D (7 bases). The CDR3 is made up of 14 amino acids. V lost 4 bases and J lost 3, with 14 bases in between. The germline gives CDR1 SGHKS, CDR2 YYEKEE (reference sequence). CDR3 amino acids: CASSLRGAVYEQYF. DNA for the CDR3: TGTGCCAGCAGCCTCCGGGGGGCGGTCTACGAGCAGTACTTC.